This entry describes one TCR beta chain. CDR1 and CDR2 (germline): SGHRS, YFSETQ. V was pared by 4 bases and J by 4 bases, with 5 bases of the junction left unmatched. The CDR3 sequence is 14 residues long. The source of the sample is a study of blood T cell repertoires in COVID-19. About the study: COVID-19 samples collected from the United States, Italy and Spain covered acute and convalescent phases. T cells, B-cell-depleted T cells, or PBMCs provided the cDNA or gDNA that served as material.

In the original analysis: Estimated nucleated cell counts came from reference gene primer amplification. Libraries were prepared by immunoSEQ multiplex PCR; TCRdb keeps only in-frame clonotypes and omits some of them. From that table come the V and J calls and clone size; the DNA was used to work out D and trimming. The data contain 100,000 or so clones, roughly nine tenths of them singletons. The TCR sequence derives from a man aged 30-40 years in a cohort sampled during active COVID-19. The J gene is TRBJ1-5, the V gene TRBV5-1; TRBD1 matches 7 bases. Sequencing used peripheral blood. The CDR3 loop is CASSQGTENQPQHF. CDR3 DNA sequence: TGCGCCAGCAGCCAGGGGACAGAAAATCAGCCCCAGCATTTT.